The T cell receptor (beta chain) described here comes from a study of CD8+CD57+ T cells in acquired aplastic anemia. Looking at the study overall: Average DNA yield from sorted CD4+ and CD8+ cells was around 3 ug.

The germline V gene has CDR1 SGHTA and CDR2 FQGNSA. CDR3 length equals 12 residues. Trimming shortened V by 6 bases and J by 13 bases, and 16 bases separated the two germline ends. This clonotype has a single count. Its antigen is unknown. Both TCR beta VDJ combination and CDR3 sequence profiling were carried out. Genomic DNA was the template for this profiling. TCRdb re-called the reads through MiXCR, storing one row per CDR3 protein. Counted here are around 250,000 distinct CDR3 sequences, 45% to 70% occurring once; the ten biggest clones make up roughly 8%. The study's findings and limits: Patients and controls were found to share twenty-nine CD8+ CDR3 sequences. Between the patient and control groups, CD8+ Simpson's diversity did not differ significantly.

J is TRBJ2-1 and V is TRBV7-2, with unresolved D. Input material: sorted CD4+, CD8+, or CD8+CD57+ T cells (not recorded which) from PBMCs. The TCR originated in a human donor with severe aplastic anemia or a healthy control (not recorded which). CDR3 coding DNA: TGTGCCAGCAGTCCCCCAGGCCAGAAACAGTTCTTC. It specifies CASSPPGQKQFF.